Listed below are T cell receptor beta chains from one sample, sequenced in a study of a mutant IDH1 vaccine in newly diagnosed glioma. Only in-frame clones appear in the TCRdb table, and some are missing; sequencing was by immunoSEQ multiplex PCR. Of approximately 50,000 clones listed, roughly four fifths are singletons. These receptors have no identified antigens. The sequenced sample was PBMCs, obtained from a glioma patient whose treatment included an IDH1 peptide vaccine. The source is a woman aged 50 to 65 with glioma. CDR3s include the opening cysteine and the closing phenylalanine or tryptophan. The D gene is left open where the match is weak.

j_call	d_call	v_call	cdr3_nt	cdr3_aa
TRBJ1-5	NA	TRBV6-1	TGTGCCAGCAGTGAAGCAGGGTTCCCCAATCAGCCCCAGCATTTT	CASSEAGFPNQPQHF
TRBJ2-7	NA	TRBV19	TGTGCCAGTAGTGAGGCTGGGGGGATAGTGTTCTACGAGCAGTACTTC	CASSEAGGIVFYEQYF
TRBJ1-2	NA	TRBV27	TGTGCCACCAAATCTGGAATTAGGGATGGCTATGGCTACACCTTC	CATKSGIRDGYGYTF
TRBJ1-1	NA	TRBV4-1	TGCGCCAGCAGCCAAGATGAAGGGGCTCACACTGAAGCTTTCTTT	CASSQDEGAHTEAFF
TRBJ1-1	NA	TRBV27	TGTGCCAGCAGTTTCGCCCCAGGGTGGACTGAAGCTTTCTTT	CASSFAPGWTEAFF
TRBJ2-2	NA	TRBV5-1	TGCGCCAGCAGCTTGGCCGTCACCGGGGAGCTGTTTTTT	CASSLAVTGELFF
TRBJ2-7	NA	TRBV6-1	TGTGCCAGCAGTGAAATGTTGTCGGAATACGAGCAGTACTTC	CASSEMLSEYEQYF
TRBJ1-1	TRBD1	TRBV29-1	TGCAGCGTTGGACAGGGTGAGGCCACTGAAGCTTTCTTT	CSVGQGEATEAFF
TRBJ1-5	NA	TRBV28	TGTGCCATATACTCCCGGTCGGCGGATCAGCCCCAGCATTTT	CAIYSRSADQPQHF
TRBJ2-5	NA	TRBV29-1	TGCAGCGTAGCTCGTTCCCAAGAGACCCAGTACTTC	CSVARSQETQYF
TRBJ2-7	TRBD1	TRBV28	TGTGCCAGCGGACAGGGGCTCTACGAGCAGTACTTC	CASGQGLYEQYF
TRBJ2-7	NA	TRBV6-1	TGTGCCAGCTCTGGACAGTCCTCCTACGAGCAGTACTTC	CASSGQSSYEQYF
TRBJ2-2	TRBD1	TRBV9	TGTGCCAGCAGCGGGGGACAGATTTCAAACACCGGGGAGCTGTTTTTT	CASSGGQISNTGELFF
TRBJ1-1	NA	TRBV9	TGTGCCAGCAGCGCGAGGGGGGCAGGATTTATGAACACTGAAGCTTTCTTT	CASSARGAGFMNTEAFF
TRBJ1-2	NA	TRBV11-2	TGTGCCAGCAGCTTAGATCCGGGCAGTGGCTACACCTTC	CASSLDPGSGYTF
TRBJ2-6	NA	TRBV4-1	TGCGCCAGCAGCCAAGAGCTCTCTGGGGCCAACGTCCTGACTTTC	CASSQELSGANVLTF
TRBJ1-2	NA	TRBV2	TGTGCCAGCAGCGAGACAGTTGATAACTATGGCTACACCTTC	CASSETVDNYGYTF
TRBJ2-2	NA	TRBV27	TGTGCCAGCAGTAGGACCCAGGGGAGGACCGGGGAGCTGTTTTTT	CASSRTQGRTGELFF
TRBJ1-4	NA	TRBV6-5	TGTGCCAGCAGGACCGTACGGGGAGGGAATGAAAAACTGTTTTTT	CASRTVRGGNEKLFF
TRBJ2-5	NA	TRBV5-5	TGTGCCAGCAGCTTAGGACAAGTCCAAGAGACCCAGTACTTC	CASSLGQVQETQYF
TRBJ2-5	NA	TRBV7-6	TGTGCCAGCAGCTTATGGCCTCAAGAGACCCAGTACTTC	CASSLWPQETQYF
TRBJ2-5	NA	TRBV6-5	TGTGCCAGCGGGGGCGGGGGAGGTCCCCAAGAGACCCAGTACTTC	CASGGGGGPQETQYF
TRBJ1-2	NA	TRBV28	TGTGCCAGCAGTTTAACCTCAGGGGACTATGGCTACACCTTC	CASSLTSGDYGYTF
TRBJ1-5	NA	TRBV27	TGTGCCAGCCGGGACGGGGGGCTCAATCAGCCCCAGCATTTT	CASRDGGLNQPQHF
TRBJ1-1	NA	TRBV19	TGTGCCAGTAGTATTGGTGGGATGAACACTGAAGCTTTCTTT	CASSIGGMNTEAFF
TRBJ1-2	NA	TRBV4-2	TGTGCCAGCAGCCAAGTGGATCCAGAAGGGGTTAACTATGGCTACACCTTC	CASSQVDPEGVNYGYTF
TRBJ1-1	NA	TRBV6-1	TGTGCCAGCAGTGAAGAGGGGCTCCTTGAAGCTTTCTTT	CASSEEGLLEAFF
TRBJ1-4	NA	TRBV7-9	TGTGCCAGCAGCTTGAAAGTCGCCGCTTGGGAAAAACTGTTTTTT	CASSLKVAAWEKLFF
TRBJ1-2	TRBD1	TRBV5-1	TGCGCCAGCAGCCCCACACAGGGGGTCTATGGCTACACCTTC	CASSPTQGVYGYTF
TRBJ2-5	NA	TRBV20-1	TGCAGTGCTAGAGTAGGGGAGACCCAGTACTTC	CSARVGETQYF
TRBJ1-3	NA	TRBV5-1	TGCGCCAGCAGCCTGGGCTGGCGGGACTCTGGAAACACCATATATTTT	CASSLGWRDSGNTIYF
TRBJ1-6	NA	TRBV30	TGTGCCTCTCAGGACAGCTCCTATAATTCACCCCTCCACTTT	CASQDSSYNSPLHF
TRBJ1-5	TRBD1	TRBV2	TGTGCCAGCAGGACAGGGCGAAGCAATCAGCCCCAGCATTTT	CASRTGRSNQPQHF
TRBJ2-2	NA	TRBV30	TGTGCCTGGAGGGGAGTACGGCTTCGCACCGGGGAGCTGTTTTTT	CAWRGVRLRTGELFF
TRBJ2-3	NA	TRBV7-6	TGTGCCAGCAGCTTGTCAGATACGCAGTATTTT	CASSLSDTQYF